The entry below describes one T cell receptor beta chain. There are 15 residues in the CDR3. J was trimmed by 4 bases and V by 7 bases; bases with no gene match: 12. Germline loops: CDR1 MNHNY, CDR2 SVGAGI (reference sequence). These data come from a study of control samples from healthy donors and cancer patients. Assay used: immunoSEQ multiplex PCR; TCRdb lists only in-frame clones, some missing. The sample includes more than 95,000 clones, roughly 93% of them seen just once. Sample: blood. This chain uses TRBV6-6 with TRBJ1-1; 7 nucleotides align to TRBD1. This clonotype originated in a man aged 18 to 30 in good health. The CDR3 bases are TGTGCCAGCATCCTACCGACAGGGCCGAGCACTGAAGCTTTCTTT. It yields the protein CASILPTGPSTEAFF.